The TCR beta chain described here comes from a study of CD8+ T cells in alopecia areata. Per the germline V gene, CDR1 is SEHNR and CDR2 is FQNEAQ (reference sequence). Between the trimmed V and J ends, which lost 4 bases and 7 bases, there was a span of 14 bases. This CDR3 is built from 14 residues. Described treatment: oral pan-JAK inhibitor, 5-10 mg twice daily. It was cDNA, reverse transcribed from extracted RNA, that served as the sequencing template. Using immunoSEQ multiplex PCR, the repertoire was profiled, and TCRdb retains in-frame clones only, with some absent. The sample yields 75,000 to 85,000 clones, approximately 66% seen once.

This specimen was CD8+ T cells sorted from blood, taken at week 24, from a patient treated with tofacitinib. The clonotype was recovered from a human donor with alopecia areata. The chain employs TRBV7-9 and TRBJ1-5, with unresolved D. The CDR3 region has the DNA TGTGCCAGCAGCTCTGGTGTAGGTATACAGCCCCAGCATTTT. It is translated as CASSSGVGIQPQHF.